This T cell receptor beta chain was documented in a study of molecular identifiers for immune sequencing clone quantification. Looked up from germline, CDR1 is SGDLS and CDR2 is YYNGEE. The CDR3 totals 17 residues. This clonotype came up a few times. One junction end does not reproduce the germline sequence, and a read error may be involved. TCRdb passed the PCR reads through MiXCR, listing each CDR3 protein once. The sample records roughly 630,000 distinct CDR3 sequences, roughly 23% being singletons. The sample taken for sequencing was naive CD8+ T cells from blood, with Jurkat cell RNA spiked in. This sample's subset: FACS-sorted CD8+CD4-CCR7+CD45RA+ naive T cells. This rearrangement joins TRBV9 to TRBJ2-2; 11 bases line up with TRBD2. The TCR originated in a human donor in good health. Some libraries in this study had Jurkat cell RNA spiked in. CDR3 in DNA: TGTGCCAGCAGCCCCCATAGCGGGGGGGTGAGTACCGGGGAGCTGCTTTTT. It yields the protein CASSPHSGGVSTGELLF. Full variable domain (rest looked up from reference TRBV9 and TRBJ2-2): DSGVTQTPKHLITATGQRVTLRCSPRSGDLSVYWYQQSLDQGLQFLIQYYNGEERAKGNILERFSAQQFPDLHSELNLSSLELGDSALYFCASSPHSGGVSTGELLFGEGSRLTVL.